The rows below give T cell receptor beta chains drawn from one sample of a study of control samples from healthy donors and cancer patients. The data were produced by immunoSEQ multiplex PCR, yet TCRdb's version contains in-frame clones alone and is incomplete. The table shows tens of thousands of clones, with approximately 90% occurring only once. The source material was blood. These receptors all stem from a woman aged 70-85 years in good health. CDR3s include the opening cysteine and the closing phenylalanine or tryptophan. The D gene is left open where the match is weak. Clone size, where shown, is once, few, many, or a class for clones that have expanded.

clone size,V gene,D gene,J gene,CDR3 protein,CDR3 DNA
-,TRBV11-2,-,TRBJ2-1,CASSPPGERGANEQFF,TGTGCCAGCAGCCCCCCCGGGGAGAGGGGGGCCAATGAGCAGTTCTTC
-,TRBV5-1,-,TRBJ1-2,CASSSEGLRGYTF,TGCGCCAGCAGCTCCGAGGGACTTAGGGGCTACACCTTC
-,TRBV15,TRBD2,TRBJ2-2,CATSSFSGRAPTGELFF,TGTGCCACCAGCAGCTTTAGCGGGAGGGCCCCCACCGGGGAGCTGTTTTTT
once,TRBV9,-,TRBJ1-2,CASSGPNYGYTF,TGTGCCAGCAGTGGACCTAACTATGGCTACACCTTC
-,TRBV30,-,TRBJ1-2,CAWSVSGVGYTF,TGTGCCTGGAGTGTATCAGGGGTCGGCTACACCTTC
-,TRBV2,TRBD2,TRBJ2-1,CASGRDSYNEQFF,TGTGCCAGCGGGAGGGACTCCTACAATGAGCAGTTCTTC
-,TRBV9,-,TRBJ2-1,CASSVVKQTPTMIGFF,TGTGCCAGCAGCGTAGTAAAACAGACTCCTACAATGATTGGGTTCTTC
-,TRBV7-2,-,TRBJ2-7,CASSLALEVHEQYF,TGTGCCAGCAGCTTAGCGCTGGAGGTCCACGAGCAGTACTTC
few,TRBV5-4,TRBD1,TRBJ1-2,CASSWGQEDYGYTF,TGTGCCAGCAGCTGGGGACAGGAAGATTATGGCTACACCTTC
-,TRBV7-2,-,TRBJ2-3,CASSPQTGTDTQYF,TGTGCCAGCAGCCCCCAAACGGGCACAGATACGCAGTATTTT
-,TRBV7-2,-,TRBJ2-7,CASSNTMAGPYEQYF,TGTGCCAGCAGCAACACTATGGCGGGCCCCTACGAGCAGTACTTC
-,TRBV10-2,TRBD2,TRBJ2-3,CASRLAALTDTQYF,TGCGCCAGCAGACTAGCGGCCCTCACAGATACGCAGTATTTT
-,TRBV11-2,TRBD2,TRBJ2-4,CASSYLRPPPGGFKNIQYF,TGTGCCAGCAGCTACCTTAGACCCCCCCCGGGAGGGTTCAAAAACATTCAGTACTTC
-,TRBV18,-,TRBJ1-4,CASSPPSQMYEKLFF,TGTGCCAGCTCACCACCTTCCCAAATGTATGAAAAACTGTTTTTT
-,TRBV11-3,-,TRBJ2-2,CASSHKDSTGELFF,TGTGCCAGCAGCCACAAGGACAGCACCGGGGAGCTGTTTTTT
-,TRBV3-1/TRBV3-2,-,TRBJ2-7,CASSPPRGLTYEQYF,TGTGCCAGCAGCCCCCCTCGGGGACTTACCTACGAGCAGTACTTC
once,TRBV9,TRBD2,TRBJ2-5,CASSVVGGTQETQYF,TGTGCCAGCAGCGTGGTCGGGGGGACCCAAGAGACCCAGTACTTC
-,TRBV5-1,-,TRBJ2-2,CASSPLDTGELFF,TGCGCCAGCAGCCCCTTAGACACCGGGGAGCTGTTTTTT
-,TRBV10-2,TRBD1,TRBJ2-5,CASSVGQLGETQYF,TGCGCCAGCAGTGTGGGACAGCTAGGAGAGACCCAGTACTTC
-,TRBV18,-,TRBJ1-2,CASSPRGTRDGYTF,TGTGCCAGCTCACCACGAGGGACAAGGGATGGCTACACCTTC
-,TRBV10-3,-,TRBJ1-1,CAISAQNTEAFF,TGTGCCATCAGTGCCCAGAACACTGAAGCTTTCTTT
-,TRBV20-1,-,TRBJ1-2,CSASPPGARGLYGYTF,TGCAGTGCTAGTCCACCCGGGGCGCGGGGGCTCTATGGCTACACCTTC
-,TRBV5-1,-,TRBJ2-7,CASSPGSGGSYEQYF,TGCGCCAGCAGCCCCGGGTCAGGAGGCTCCTACGAGCAGTACTTC
medium-sized,TRBV25-1,-,TRBJ2-1,CASRGNSLGFRNNEQFF,TGTGCCAGCAGGGGGAACAGTCTCGGTTTCCGAAACAATGAGCAGTTCTTC
-,TRBV21-1,-,TRBJ1-1,CASSKVTGKAFF,TGTGCCAGCAGCAAAGTGACAGGGAAAGCTTTCTTT
-,TRBV5-4,TRBD1,TRBJ1-2,CASSPKQGVGYGYTF,TGTGCCAGCAGCCCTAAACAGGGGGTAGGGTATGGCTACACCTTC
-,TRBV12-5,TRBD1,TRBJ1-3,CASGRLTGASGNTIYF,TGTGCTAGTGGAAGACTTACAGGGGCATCTGGAAACACCATATATTTT
-,TRBV10-3,TRBD2,TRBJ2-7,CAISGLAGEGEQYF,TGTGCCATCAGTGGACTAGCGGGAGAGGGCGAGCAGTACTTC
-,TRBV5-1,TRBD1,TRBJ1-4,CASSFGTGVFNEKLFF,TGCGCCAGCAGCTTCGGGACAGGGGTGTTCAATGAAAAACTGTTTTTT
-,TRBV2,TRBD1,TRBJ1-2,CASRDRIFHGYTF,TGTGCCAGCCGGGACAGGATTTTTCATGGCTACACCTTC
-,TRBV9,-,TRBJ2-7,CASSVGQISYEQYF,TGTGCCAGCAGCGTAGGTCAGATCTCCTACGAGCAGTACTTC
-,TRBV5-1,TRBD1,TRBJ2-7,CASSPSGQGRYEQYF,TGCGCCAGCAGCCCATCGGGACAGGGGAGGTACGAGCAGTACTTC
few,TRBV21-1,-,TRBJ1-1,CASSKEWGGGTEAFF,-
-,TRBV20-1,-,TRBJ1-3,CSASPELNSGNTIYF,TGCAGTGCTAGTCCTGAACTGAACTCTGGAAACACCATATATTTT
-,TRBV3-1/TRBV3-2,-,TRBJ1-1,CASSQEEELEAFF,TGTGCCAGCAGCCAAGAGGAGGAGCTTGAAGCTTTCTTT
-,TRBV27,TRBD2,TRBJ2-7,CASTRTSGTYEQYF,TGTGCCAGCACGCGGACTAGCGGTACCTACGAGCAGTACTTC
-,TRBV6-5,-,TRBJ2-6,CASSYRVSGANVLTF,TGTGCCAGCAGTTACAGGGTCTCTGGGGCCAACGTCCTGACTTTC
-,TRBV3-1/TRBV3-2,-,TRBJ2-2,CASSLGGARTGELFF,TGTGCCAGCAGCCTAGGGGGGGCCAGGACCGGGGAGCTGTTTTTT
-,TRBV5-1,-,TRBJ1-1,CASSGDGSMNTEAFF,TGCGCCAGCAGCGGGGACGGATCCATGAACACTGAAGCTTTCTTT
once,TRBV7-2,TRBD1,TRBJ1-4,CASSLDSQGGGKKLFF,TGTGCCAGCAGCTTAGATTCGCAGGGGGGAGGGAAAAAACTGTTTTTT
many,TRBV29-1,-,TRBJ2-2,CSVAPTGANTGELFF,TGCAGCGTCGCTCCGACAGGAGCGAACACCGGGGAGCTGTTTTTT
-,TRBV11-1,-,TRBJ1-4,CASSSSLNEKLFF,TGTGCCAGCAGCTCGTCGCTTAATGAAAAACTGTTTTTT